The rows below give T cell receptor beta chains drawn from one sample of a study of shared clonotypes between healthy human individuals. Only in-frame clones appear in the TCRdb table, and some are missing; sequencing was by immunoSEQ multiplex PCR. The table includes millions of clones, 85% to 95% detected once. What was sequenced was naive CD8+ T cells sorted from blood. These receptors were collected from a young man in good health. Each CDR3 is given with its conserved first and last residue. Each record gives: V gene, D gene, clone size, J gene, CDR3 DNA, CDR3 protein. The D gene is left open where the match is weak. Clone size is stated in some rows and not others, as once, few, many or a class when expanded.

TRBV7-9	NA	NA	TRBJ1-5	TGTGCCAGCAGCTCCACGGGTCAGCCCCAGCATTTT	CASSSTGQPQHF
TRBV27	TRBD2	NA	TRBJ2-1	TGTGCCAGCAGTTTATCTTGGCGGGAGGGGGCCTACAATGAGCAGTTCTTC	CASSLSWREGAYNEQFF
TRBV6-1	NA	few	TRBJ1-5	TGTGCCAGCAGTGAAAGTCAGGGTCCTTGGCCCCAGCATTTT	CASSESQGPWPQHF
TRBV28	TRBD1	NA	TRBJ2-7	TGTGCCAGTGCTTGGGACAGGGGCTCCTACGAGCAGTACTTC	CASAWDRGSYEQYF
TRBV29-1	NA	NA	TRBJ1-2	TGCAGCGACCGAACTGGGCCTCTTGGCTACACCTTC	CSDRTGPLGYTF
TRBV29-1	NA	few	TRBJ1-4	TGCAGCGTTGTGAGGCGAGGGGAGGGTGAAAAACTGTTTTTT	CSVVRRGEGEKLFF
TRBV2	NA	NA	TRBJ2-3	TGTGCCAGCACCCCAGAGGTCCCTCCAGATACGCAGTATTTT	CASTPEVPPDTQYF
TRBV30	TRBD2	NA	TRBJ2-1	TGTGCCTGCAACCCGGGACTAGCGAGTTACTACAATGAGCAGTTCTTC	CACNPGLASYYNEQFF
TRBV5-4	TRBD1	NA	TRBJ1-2	TGTGCCAGCAGCCCTACGAGAGGACAGGGGCCTGGAGGCTACACCTTC	CASSPTRGQGPGGYTF
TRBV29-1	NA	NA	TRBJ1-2	TGCAGCGTTGAAACATCCAACTATGGCTACACCTTC	CSVETSNYGYTF
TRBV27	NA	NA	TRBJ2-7	TGTGCCAGCAGTCTATTACAGCCCTTAAGCTCCTACGAGCAGTACTTC	CASSLLQPLSSYEQYF
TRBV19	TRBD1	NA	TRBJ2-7	TGTGCCAGTGCGACAGGGCCCTCCTACGAGCAGTACTTC	CASATGPSYEQYF
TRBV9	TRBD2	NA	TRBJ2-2	TGTGCCAGCAGCGTAGAACTAGCGGGGCCGAACACCGGGGAGCTGTTTTTT	CASSVELAGPNTGELFF
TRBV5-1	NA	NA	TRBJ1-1	TGCGCCAGCAGCCCTACTAACAGGGTTGGGGAAGCTTTCTTT	CASSPTNRVGEAFF
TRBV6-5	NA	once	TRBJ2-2	TGTGCCAGCTCTCAGGGGTCTGACGGGGAGCTGTTTTTT	CASSQGSDGELFF
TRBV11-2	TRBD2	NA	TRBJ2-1	TGTGCCAGCAGCTTAGGGACTAGCTATGAGCAGTTCTTC	CASSLGTSYEQFF
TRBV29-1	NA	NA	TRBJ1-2	TGCAGCGTTGAAGGGCAGAATAGCTATGGCTACACCTTC	CSVEGQNSYGYTF
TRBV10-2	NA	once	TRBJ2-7	TGCGCCAGCAGTGAGTTCGACCCGGAAGGGGAGCAGTACTTC	CASSEFDPEGEQYF
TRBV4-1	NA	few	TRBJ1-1	TGCGCCAGCAGCCAGACGGTGAACACTGAAGCTTTCTTT	CASSQTVNTEAFF
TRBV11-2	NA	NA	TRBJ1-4	TGTGCCAGCAGCTCCCACTTTGAAAAACTGTTTTTT	CASSSHFEKLFF
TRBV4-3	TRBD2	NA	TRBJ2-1	TGCGCCAGCAGCCCTAGCGGGAGTGTCTCCTACAATGAGCAGTTCTTC	CASSPSGSVSYNEQFF
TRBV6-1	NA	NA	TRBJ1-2	TGTGCCAGCAGTGAAGAGGGAACGGGTGGCTACACCTTC	CASSEEGTGGYTF
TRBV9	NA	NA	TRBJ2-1	TGTGCCAGCAGCGTGGCCTCGGGCTATGAGCAGTTCTTC	CASSVASGYEQFF
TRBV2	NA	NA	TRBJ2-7	TGTGCCAGCAGTGACAGGCGATACTACGAGCAGTACTTC	CASSDRRYYEQYF
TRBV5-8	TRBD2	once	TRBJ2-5	TGTGCCAGCAGCTCTGGACTAGCGGGAAGCCAAGAGACCCAGTACTTC	CASSSGLAGSQETQYF
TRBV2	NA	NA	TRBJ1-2	TGTGCCAGCAGGGACCCCTGGGATGGCTACACCTTC	CASRDPWDGYTF
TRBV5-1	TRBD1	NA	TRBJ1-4	TGCGCCAGCAGCTACCGGACAGGTAATGAAAAACTGTTTTTT	CASSYRTGNEKLFF
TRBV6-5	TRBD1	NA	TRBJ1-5	TGTGCCAGCAGTCTCAACGACAGGGACAATCAGCCCCAGCATTTT	CASSLNDRDNQPQHF
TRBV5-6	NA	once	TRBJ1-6	TGTGCCAGCAGCTTCCCGACAGGTCCAAACTATAATTCACCCCTCCACTTT	CASSFPTGPNYNSPLHF
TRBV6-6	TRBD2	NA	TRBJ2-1	TGTGCCAGCAGTTACCCGAGCGGGGGGCCTTACAATGAGCAGTTCTTC	CASSYPSGGPYNEQFF
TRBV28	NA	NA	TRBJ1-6	TGTGCCAGCAGCTGGGGGGTTGGTAATTCACCCCTCCACTTT	CASSWGVGNSPLHF
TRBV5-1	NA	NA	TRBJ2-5	TGCGCCAGCAGCTGGGAGGGACACCAAAAAGAGACCCAGTACTTC	CASSWEGHQKETQYF
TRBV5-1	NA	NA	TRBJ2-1	TGCGCCAGCAGCTTGGTGCGGAGTACGGGCGATGAGCAGTTCTTC	CASSLVRSTGDEQFF
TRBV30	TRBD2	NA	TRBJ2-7	TGTGCCTGGAGTGCTTCTAGCGGATACTCCTACGAGCAGTACTTC	CAWSASSGYSYEQYF
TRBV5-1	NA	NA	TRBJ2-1	TGCGCCAGCAGCTCTCGACAGGCCGTACAGTTCTTC	CASSSRQAVQFF
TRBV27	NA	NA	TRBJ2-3	TGTGCCAGCAGTCCGGTGACTGGGGCAGATACGCAGTATTTT	CASSPVTGADTQYF
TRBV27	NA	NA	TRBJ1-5	TGTGCCAGCAGCCTGGGGCTCGGCAATCAGCCCCAGCATTTT	CASSLGLGNQPQHF
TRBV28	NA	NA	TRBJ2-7	TGTGCCAGCATCCCCTCCGGTCAACCCTACGAGCAGTACTTC	CASIPSGQPYEQYF
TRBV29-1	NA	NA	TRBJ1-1	TGCAGCGTGAAGGGAATTAACACTGAAGCTTTCTTT	CSVKGINTEAFF
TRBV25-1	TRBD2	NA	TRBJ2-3	TGTGCCAGCAGATCTAGCGGAAGCACAGATACGCAGTATTTT	CASRSSGSTDTQYF
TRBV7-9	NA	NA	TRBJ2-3	TGTGCCTCGCAGGGGCGAAGTGATACGCAGTATTTT	CASQGRSDTQYF
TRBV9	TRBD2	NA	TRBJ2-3	TGTGCCAGCAGCCCCGAGGGGACTAGCGCACCGTTTTGGGATACGCAGTATTTT	CASSPEGTSAPFWDTQYF